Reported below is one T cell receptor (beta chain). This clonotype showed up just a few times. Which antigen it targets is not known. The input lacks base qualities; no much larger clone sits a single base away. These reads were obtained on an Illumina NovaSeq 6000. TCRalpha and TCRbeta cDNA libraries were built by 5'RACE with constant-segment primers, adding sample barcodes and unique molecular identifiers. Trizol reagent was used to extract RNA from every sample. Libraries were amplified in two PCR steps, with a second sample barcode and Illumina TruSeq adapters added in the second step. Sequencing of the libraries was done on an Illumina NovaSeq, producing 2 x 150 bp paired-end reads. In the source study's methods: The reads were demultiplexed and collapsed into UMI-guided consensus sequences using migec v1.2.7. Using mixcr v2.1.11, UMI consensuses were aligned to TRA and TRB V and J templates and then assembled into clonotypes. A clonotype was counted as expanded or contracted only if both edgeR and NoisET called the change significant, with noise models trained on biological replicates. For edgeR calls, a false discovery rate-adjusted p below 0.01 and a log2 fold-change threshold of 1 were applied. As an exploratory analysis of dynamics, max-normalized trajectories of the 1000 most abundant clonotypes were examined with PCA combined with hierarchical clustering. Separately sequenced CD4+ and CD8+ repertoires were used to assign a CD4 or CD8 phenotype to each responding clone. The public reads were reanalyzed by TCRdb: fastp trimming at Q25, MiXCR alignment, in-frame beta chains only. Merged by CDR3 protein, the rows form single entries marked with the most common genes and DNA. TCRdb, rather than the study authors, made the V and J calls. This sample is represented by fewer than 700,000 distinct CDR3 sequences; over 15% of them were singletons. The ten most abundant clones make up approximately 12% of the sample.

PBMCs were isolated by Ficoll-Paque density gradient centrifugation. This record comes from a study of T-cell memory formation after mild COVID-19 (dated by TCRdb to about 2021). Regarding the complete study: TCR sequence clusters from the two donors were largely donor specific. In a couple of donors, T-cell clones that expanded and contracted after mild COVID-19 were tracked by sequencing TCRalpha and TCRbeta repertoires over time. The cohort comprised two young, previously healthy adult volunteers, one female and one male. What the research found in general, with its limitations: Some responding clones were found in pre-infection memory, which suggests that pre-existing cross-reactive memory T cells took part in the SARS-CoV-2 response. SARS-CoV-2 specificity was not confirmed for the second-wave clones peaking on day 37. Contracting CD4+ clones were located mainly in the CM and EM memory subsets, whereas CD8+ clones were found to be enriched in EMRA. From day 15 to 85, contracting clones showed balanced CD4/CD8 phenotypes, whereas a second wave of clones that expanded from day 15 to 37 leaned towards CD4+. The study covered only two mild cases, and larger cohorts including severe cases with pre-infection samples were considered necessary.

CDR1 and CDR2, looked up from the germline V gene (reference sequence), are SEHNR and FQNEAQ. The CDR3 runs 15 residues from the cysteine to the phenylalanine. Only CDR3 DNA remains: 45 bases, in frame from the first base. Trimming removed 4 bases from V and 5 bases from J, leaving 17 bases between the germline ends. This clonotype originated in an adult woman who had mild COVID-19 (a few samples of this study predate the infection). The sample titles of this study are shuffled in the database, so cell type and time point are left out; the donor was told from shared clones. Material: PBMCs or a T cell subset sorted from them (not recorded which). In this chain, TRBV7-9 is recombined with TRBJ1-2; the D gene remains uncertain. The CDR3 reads CASSSPSTTAYGYTF. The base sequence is TGTGCCAGCAGCTCACCGTCAACCACCGCTTATGGCTACACCTTC.